These 2 T cell receptor beta chains came from one sample sequenced in a study of T-cell reconstitution after alpha-beta-depleted transplantation in children. A TCRbeta library incorporating unique molecular identifiers was prepared. MiXCR, applied by TCRdb to the PCR reads, yields one record per CDR3 protein. The table has about 610,000 distinct CDR3 sequences, 10% to 13% seen once. This specimen consisted of PBMCs from the stem cell graft donor, obtained from the stem cell graft. These receptors were taken from a human donor who donated a stem cell graft to a child with acute myeloid leukemia.

The table lists this clonotype with many counts. The rearrangement links TRBV28 to TRBJ2-2, with a possible D match to TRBD2 (5 bases). Germline V CDR1 and CDR2: MDHEN, SYDVKM. V was trimmed by 4 bases and J by 2 bases, leaving 14 bases between them. The CDR3 sequence is 16 residues long. The DNA for the CDR3 is TGTGCCAGCAGTTCTTGGGCGGGCAGCAACACCGGGGAGCTGTTTTTT. Encoded protein: CASSSWAGSNTGELFF.

There are many counts of this clonotype. The chain links TRBV29-1 to TRBJ2-4, with TRBD1 matching over 7 bases. CDR1 and CDR2 from the germline V gene are SQVTM and ANQGSEA. The CDR3 is 14 amino acids. The V gene end was trimmed by 6 bases and the J gene end by 1 base; junction bases not matched to a gene: 6. CDR3 sequence reads: CSVTTQGAKNIQYF. In DNA, the CDR3 is TGCAGCGTGACCACACAGGGGGCCAAAAACATTCAGTACTTC. The full variable domain, in which reference TRBV29-1 and TRBJ2-4 provide the parts outside the CDR3, is SAVISQKPSRDICQRGTSLTIQCQVDSQVTMMFWYRQQPGQSLTLIATANQGSEATYESGFVIDKFPISRPNLTFSTLTVSNMSPEDSSIYLCSVTTQGAKNIQYFGAGTRLSVL.